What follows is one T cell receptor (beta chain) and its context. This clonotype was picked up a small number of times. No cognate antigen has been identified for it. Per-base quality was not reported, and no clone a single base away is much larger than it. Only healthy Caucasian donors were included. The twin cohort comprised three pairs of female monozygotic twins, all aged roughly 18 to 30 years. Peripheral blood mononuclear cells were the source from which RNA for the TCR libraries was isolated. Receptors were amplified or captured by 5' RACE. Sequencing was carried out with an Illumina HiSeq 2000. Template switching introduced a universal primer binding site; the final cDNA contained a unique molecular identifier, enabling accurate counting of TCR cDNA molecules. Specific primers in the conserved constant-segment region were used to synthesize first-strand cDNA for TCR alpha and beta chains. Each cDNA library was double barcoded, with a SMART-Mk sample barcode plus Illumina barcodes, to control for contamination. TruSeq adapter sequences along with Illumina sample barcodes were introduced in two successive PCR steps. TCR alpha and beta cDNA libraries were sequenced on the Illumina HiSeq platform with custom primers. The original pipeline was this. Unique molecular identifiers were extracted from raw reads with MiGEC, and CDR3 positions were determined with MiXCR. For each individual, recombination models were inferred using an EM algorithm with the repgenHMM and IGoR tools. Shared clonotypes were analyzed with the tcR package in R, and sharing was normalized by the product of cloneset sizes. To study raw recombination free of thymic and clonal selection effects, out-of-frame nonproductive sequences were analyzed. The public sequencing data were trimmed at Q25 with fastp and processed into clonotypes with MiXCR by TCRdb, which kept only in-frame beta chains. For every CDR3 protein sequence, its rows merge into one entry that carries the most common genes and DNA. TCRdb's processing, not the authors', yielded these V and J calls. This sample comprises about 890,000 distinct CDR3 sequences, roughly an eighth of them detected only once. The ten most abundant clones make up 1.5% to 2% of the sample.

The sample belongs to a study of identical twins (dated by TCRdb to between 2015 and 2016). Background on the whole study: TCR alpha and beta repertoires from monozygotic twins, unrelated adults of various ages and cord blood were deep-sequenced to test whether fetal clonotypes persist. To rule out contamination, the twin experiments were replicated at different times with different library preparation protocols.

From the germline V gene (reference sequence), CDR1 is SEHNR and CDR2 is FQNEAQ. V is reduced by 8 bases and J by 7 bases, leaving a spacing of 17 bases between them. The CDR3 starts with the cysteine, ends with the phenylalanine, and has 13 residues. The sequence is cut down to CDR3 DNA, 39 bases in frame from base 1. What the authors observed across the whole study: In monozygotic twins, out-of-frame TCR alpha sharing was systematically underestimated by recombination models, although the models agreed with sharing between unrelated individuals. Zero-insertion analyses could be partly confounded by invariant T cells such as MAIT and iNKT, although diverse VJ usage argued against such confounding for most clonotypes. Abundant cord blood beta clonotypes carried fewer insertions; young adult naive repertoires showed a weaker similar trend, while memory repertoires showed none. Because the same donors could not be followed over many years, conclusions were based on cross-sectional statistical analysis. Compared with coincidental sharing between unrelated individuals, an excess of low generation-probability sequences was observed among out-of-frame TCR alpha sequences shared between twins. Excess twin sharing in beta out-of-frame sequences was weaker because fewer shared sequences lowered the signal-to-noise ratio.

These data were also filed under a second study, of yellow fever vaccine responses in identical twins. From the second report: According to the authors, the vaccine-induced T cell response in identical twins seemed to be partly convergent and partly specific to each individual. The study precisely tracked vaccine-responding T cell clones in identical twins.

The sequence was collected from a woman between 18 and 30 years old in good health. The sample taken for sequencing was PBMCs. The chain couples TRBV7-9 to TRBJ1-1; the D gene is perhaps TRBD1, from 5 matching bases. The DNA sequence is TGTGCCAGCCACCGGGGGGAGCGGATTGAAGCTTTCTTT. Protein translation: CASHRGERIEAFF. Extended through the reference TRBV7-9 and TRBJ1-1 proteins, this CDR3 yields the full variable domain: DTGVSQNPRHKITKRGQNVTFRCDPISEHNRLYWYRQTLGQGPEFLTYFQNEAQLEKSRLLSDRFSAERPKGSFSTLEIQRTEQGDSAMYLCASHRGERIEAFFGQGTRLTVV.